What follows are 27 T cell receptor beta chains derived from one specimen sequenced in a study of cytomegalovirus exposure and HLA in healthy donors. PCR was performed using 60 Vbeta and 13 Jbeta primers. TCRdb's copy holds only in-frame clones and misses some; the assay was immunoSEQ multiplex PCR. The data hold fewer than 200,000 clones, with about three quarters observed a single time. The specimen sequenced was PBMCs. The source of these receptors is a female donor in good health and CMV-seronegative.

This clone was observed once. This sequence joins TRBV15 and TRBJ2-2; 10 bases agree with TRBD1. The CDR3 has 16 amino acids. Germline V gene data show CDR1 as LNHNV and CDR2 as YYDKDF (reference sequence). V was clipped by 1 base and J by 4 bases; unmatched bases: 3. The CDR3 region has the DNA TGTGCCACCAGCAGAGCCGGGACAGGGGTCACCGGGGAGCTGTTTTTT. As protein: CATSRAGTGVTGELFF.

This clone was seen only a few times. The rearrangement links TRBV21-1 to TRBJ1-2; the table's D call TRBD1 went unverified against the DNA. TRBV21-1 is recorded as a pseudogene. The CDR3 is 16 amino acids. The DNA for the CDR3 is TGTGCCAGCAGCGCCTTAGGACAGGGGCGAAACTATGGCTACACCTTC. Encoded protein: CASSALGQGRNYGYTF.

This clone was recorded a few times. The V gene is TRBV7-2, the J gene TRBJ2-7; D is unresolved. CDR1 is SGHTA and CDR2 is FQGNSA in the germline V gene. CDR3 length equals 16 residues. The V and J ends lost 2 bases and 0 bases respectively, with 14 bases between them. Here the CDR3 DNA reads TGTGCCAGCAGCTTATCGAGCGTTTCCAGCTCCTACGAGCAGTACTTC. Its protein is CASSLSSVSSSYEQYF.

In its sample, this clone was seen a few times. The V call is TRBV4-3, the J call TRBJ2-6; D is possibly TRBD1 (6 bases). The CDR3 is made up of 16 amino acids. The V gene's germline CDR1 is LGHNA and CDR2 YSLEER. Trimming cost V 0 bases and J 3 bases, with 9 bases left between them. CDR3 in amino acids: CASSQDPGDGANVLTF. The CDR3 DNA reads TGCGCCAGCAGCCAAGATCCAGGGGATGGGGCCAACGTCCTGACTTTC.

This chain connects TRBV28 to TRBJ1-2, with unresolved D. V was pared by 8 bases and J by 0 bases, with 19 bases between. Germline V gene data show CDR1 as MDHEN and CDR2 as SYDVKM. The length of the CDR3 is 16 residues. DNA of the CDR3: TGTGCCAGCTGGCGAGGCGGGAACTCAGCTAACTATGGCTACACCTTC. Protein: CASWRGGNSANYGYTF.

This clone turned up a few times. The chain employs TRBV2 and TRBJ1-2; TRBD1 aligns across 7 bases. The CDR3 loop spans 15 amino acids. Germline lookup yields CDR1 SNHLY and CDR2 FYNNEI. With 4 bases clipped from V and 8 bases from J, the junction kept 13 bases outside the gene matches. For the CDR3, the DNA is TGTGCCAGCAGTGGAATCCGCAGGGGGTCCGGGGGCTACACCTTC. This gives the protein CASSGIRRGSGGYTF.

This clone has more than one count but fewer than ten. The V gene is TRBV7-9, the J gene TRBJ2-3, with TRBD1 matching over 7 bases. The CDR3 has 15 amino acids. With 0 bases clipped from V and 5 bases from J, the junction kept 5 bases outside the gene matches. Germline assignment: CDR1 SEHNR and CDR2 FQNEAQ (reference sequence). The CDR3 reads CASSLARGPGDTQYF. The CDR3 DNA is TGTGCCAGCAGCTTAGCTAGGGGGCCTGGAGATACGCAGTATTTT.

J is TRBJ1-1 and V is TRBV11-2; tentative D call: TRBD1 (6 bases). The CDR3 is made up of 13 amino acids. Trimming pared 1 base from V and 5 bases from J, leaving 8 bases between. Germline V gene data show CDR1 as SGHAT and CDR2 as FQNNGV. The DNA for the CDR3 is TGTGCCAGCAGCTTAGCCAGGGGTACTGAAGCTTTCTTT. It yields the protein CASSLARGTEAFF. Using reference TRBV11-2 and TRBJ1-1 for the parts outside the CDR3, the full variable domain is EAGVAQSPRYKIIEKRQSVAFWCNPISGHATLYWYQQILGQGPKLLIQFQNNGVVDDSQLPKDRFSAERLKGVDSTLKIQPAKLEDSAVYLCASSLARGTEAFFGQGTRLTVV.

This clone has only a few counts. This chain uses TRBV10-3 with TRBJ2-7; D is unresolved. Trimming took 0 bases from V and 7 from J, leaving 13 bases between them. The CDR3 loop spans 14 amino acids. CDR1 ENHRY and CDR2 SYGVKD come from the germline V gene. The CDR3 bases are TGTGCCATCAGTGAGTCCCGGCGGATGGAAGAGCAGTACTTC. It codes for CAISESRRMEEQYF.

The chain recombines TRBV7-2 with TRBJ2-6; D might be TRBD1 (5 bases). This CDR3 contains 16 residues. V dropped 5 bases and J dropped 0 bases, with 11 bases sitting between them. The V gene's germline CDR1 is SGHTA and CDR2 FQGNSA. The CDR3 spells CASSRTLLSGANVLTF. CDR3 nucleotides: TGTGCCAGCAGCCGGACACTACTCTCTGGGGCCAACGTCCTGACTTTC.

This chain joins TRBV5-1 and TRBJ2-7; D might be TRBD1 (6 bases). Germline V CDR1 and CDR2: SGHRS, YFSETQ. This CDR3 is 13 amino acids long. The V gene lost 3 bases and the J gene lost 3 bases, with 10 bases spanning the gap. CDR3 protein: CASSSQGGYEQYF. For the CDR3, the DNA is TGCGCCAGCAGCTCCCAAGGGGGCTACGAGCAGTACTTC. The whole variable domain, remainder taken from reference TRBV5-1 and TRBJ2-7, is KAGVTQTPRYLIKTRGQQVTLSCSPISGHRSVSWYQQTPGQGLQFLFEYFSETQRNKGNFPGRFSGRQFSNSRSEMNVSTLELGDSALYLCASSSQGGYEQYFGPGTRLTVT.

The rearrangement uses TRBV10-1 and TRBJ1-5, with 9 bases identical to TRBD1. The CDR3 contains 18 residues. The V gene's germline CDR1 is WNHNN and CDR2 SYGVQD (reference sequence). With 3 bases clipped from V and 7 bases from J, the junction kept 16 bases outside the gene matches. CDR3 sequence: CASSELLRTGEVWQPQHF. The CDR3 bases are TGCGCCAGCAGTGAACTGCTCCGGACAGGGGAGGTGTGGCAGCCCCAGCATTTT.

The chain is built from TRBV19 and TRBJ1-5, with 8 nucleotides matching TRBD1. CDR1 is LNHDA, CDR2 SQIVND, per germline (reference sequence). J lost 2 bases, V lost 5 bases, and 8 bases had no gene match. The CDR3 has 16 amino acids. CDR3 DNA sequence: TGTGCCAGTAGTCTCCGGACAGGGAGGGGCAATCAGCCCCAGCATTTT. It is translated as CASSLRTGRGNQPQHF.

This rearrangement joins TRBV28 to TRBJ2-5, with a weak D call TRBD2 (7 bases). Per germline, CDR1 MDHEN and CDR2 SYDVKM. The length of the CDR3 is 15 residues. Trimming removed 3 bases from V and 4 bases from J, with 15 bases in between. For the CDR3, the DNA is TGTGCCAGCAGTTTGGGGGGGGCGCCGGGAGAGACCCAGTACTTC. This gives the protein CASSLGGAPGETQYF.

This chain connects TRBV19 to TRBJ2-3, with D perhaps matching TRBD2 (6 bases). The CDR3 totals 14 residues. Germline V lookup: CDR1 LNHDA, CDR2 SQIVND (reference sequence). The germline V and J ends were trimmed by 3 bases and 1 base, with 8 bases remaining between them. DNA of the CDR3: TGTGCCAGTAGTATTTGGGGGGGCACAGATACGCAGTATTTT. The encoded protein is CASSIWGGTDTQYF.

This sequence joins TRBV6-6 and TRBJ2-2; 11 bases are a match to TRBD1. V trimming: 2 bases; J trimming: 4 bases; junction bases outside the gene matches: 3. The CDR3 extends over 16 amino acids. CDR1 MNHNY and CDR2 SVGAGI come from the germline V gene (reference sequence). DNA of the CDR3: TGTGCCAGCAGTTACGGGGGGACAGGGGGCACCGGGGAGCTGTTTTTT. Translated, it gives CASSYGGTGGTGELFF.

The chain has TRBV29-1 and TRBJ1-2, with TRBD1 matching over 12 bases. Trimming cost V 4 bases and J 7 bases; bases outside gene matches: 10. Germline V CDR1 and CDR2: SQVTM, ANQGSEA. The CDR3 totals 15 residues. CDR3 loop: CSVATGTGGWSGYTF. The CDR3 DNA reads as TGCAGCGTTGCCACGGGGACAGGGGGCTGGAGTGGCTACACCTTC.

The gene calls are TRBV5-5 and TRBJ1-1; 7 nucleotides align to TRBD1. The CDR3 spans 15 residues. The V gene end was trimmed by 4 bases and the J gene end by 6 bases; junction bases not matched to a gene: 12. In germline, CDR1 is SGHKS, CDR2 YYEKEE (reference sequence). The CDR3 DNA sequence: TGTGCCAGCAGCGCACGGACAGGCAAGGATCCTGAAGCTTTCTTT. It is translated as CASSARTGKDPEAFF. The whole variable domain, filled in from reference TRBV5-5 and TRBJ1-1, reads DAGVTQSPTHLIKTRGQQVTLRCSPISGHKSVSWYQQVLGQGPQFIFQYYEKEERGRGNFPDRFSARQFPNYSSELNVNALLLGDSALYLCASSARTGKDPEAFFGQGTRLTVV.

This CDR3 reads CASSFTSGSLYTDTQYF. The CDR3 DNA sequence: TGTGCCAGCAGTTTCACTAGCGGGAGTCTGTATACAGATACGCAGTATTTT. This chain links TRBV7-2 with TRBJ2-3; 11 nucleotides match TRBD2. The CDR3 contains 17 residues. With V trimmed by 6 bases and J by 3 bases, 11 bases remained unmatched. CDR1 SGHTA and CDR2 FQGNSA come from the germline V gene.

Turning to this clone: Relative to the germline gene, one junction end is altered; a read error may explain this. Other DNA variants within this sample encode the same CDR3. The CDR3 region has the DNA TGCAGCGTTTTCAGGACAGTCGGGGAGCAGTACTTT. Its protein product is CSVFRTVGEQYF. The genes are TRBV29-1 and TRBJ2-7, with D possibly TRBD1 on 6 matching bases. Germline CDR1 and CDR2: SQVTM and ANQGSEA. The CDR3 spans 12 residues.

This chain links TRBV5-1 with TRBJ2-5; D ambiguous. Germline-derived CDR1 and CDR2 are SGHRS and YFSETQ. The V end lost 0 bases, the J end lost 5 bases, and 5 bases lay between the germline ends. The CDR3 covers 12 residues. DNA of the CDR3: TGCGCCAGCAGCTTGGCCTTGGAGACCCAGTACTTC. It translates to CASSLALETQYF.

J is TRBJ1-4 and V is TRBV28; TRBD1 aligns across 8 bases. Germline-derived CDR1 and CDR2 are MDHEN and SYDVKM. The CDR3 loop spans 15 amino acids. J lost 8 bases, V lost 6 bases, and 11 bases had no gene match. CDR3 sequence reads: CASRPDRAEREKLFF. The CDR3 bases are TGTGCCAGCAGGCCGGACAGGGCCGAGAGGGAAAAACTGTTTTTT.

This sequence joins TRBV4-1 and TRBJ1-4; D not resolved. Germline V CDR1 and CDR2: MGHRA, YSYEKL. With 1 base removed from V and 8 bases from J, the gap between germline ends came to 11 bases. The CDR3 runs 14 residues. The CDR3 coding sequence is TGCGCCAGCAGCCAAGCGAGCGTTGAGGAAAAACTGTTTTTT. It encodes CASSQASVEEKLFF.

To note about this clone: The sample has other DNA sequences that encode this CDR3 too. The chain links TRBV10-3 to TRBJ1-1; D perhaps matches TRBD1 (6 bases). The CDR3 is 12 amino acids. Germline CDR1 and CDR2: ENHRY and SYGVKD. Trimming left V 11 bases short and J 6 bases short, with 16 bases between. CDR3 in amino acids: CAARGGEAEAFF. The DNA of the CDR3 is TGTGCCGCAAGGGGGGGGGAGGCTGAAGCTTTCTTT.

The CDR3 reads CASSLEGQLYSNQPQHF. In DNA, the CDR3 is TGTGCCAGCAGCTTAGAGGGACAGCTCTATAGCAATCAGCCCCAGCATTTT. The chain links TRBV7-8 to TRBJ1-5, with TRBD1 identical over 7 bases. Per the germline V gene, CDR1 is SGHVS and CDR2 is FQNEAQ. This CDR3 has 17 residues. V lost 1 base and J lost 0; bases outside the gene matches: 6. Combining the CDR3 with reference TRBV7-8 and TRBJ1-5 gives the whole variable domain GAGVSQSPRYKVAKRGQDVALRCDPISGHVSLFWYQQALGQGPEFLTYFQNEAQLDKSGLPSDRFFAERPEGSVSTLKIQRTQQEDSAVYLCASSLEGQLYSNQPQHFGDGTRLSIL.

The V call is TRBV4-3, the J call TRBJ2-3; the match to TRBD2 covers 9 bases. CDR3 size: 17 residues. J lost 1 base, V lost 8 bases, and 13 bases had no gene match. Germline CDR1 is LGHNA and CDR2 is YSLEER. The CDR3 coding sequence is TGCGCCAGCCGACGGGCGGGGGGGACGGTTGGCACAGATACGCAGTATTTT. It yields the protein CASRRAGGTVGTDTQYF.

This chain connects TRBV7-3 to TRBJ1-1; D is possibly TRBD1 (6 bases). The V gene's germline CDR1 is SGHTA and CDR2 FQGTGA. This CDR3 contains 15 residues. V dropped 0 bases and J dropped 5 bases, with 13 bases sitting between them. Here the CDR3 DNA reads TGTGCCAGCAGCTTAACCGCACAGGGAAATACTGAAGCTTTCTTT. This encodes CASSLTAQGNTEAFF.